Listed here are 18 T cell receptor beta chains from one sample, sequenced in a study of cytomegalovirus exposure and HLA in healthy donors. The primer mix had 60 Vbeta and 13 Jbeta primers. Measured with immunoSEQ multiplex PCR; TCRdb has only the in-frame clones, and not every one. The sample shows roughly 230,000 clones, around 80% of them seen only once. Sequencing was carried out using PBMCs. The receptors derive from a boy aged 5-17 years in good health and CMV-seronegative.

CDR3 bases: TGTGCCAGCAGCTTAAGCTCCGCGGGGCAAGAGACCCAGTACTTC. Translating gives CASSLSSAGQETQYF. The V and J genes are TRBV11-3 and TRBJ2-5; tentatively, D is TRBD2 (6 bases). The germline V gene has CDR1 SGHNT and CDR2 YENEEA. The CDR3 totals 15 residues. Deletions cut 2 bases from V and 2 bases from J, with 12 bases between.

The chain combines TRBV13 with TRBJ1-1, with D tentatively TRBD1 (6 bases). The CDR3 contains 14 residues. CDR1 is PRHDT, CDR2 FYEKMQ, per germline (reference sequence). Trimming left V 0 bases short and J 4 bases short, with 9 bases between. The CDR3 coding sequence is TGTGCCAGCAGCTTAGGGGCAGGGGCCACTGAAGCTTTCTTT. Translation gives CASSLGAGATEAFF. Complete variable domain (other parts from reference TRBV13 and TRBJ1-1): AAGVIQSPRHLIKEKRETATLKCYPIPRHDTVYWYQQGPGQDPQFLISFYEKMQSDKGSIPDRFSAQQFSDYHSELNMSSLELGDSALYFCASSLGAGATEAFFGQGTRLTVV.

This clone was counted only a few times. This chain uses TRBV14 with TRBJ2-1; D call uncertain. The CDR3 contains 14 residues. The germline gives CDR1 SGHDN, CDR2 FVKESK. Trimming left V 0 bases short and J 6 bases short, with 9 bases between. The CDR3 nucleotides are TGTGCCAGCAGCCAAGACCGAGAAAGCAATGAGCAGTTCTTC. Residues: CASSQDRESNEQFF.

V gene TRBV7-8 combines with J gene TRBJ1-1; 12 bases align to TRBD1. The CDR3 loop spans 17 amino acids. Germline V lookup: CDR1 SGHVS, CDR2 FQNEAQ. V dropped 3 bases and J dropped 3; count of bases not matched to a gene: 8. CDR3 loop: CASSLVGTGGRDTEAFF. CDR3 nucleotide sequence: TGTGCCAGCAGCTTGGTAGGGACAGGGGGCCGGGACACTGAAGCTTTCTTT.

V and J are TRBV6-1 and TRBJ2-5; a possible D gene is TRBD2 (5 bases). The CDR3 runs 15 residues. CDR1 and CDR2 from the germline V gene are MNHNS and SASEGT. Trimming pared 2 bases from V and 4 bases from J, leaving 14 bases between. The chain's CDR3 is CASSEFALAGETQYF. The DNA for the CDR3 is TGTGCCAGCAGTGAATTCGCACTTGCGGGAGAGACCCAGTACTTC.

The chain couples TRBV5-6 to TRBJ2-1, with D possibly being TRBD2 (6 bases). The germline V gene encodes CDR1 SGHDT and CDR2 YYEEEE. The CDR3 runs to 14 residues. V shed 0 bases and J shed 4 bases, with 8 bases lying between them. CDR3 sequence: CASSLARGYNEQFF. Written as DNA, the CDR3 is TGTGCCAGCAGCTTGGCCCGGGGGTACAATGAGCAGTTCTTC.

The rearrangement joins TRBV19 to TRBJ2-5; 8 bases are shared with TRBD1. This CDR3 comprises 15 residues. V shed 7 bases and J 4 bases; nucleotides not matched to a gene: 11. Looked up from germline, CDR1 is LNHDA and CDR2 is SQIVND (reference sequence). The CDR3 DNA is TGTGCCAGTACCATAACCCGGGACAGGAGAGAGACCCAGTACTTC. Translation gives CASTITRDRRETQYF.

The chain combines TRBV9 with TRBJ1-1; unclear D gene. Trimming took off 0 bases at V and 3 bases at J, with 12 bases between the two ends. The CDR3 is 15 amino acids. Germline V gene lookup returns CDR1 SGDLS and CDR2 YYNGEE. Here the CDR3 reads CASSVGGFRDTEAFF. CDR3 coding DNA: TGTGCCAGCAGCGTAGGAGGGTTTAGGGACACTGAAGCTTTCTTT. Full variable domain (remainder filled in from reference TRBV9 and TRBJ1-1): DSGVTQTPKHLITATGQRVTLRCSPRSGDLSVYWYQQSLDQGLQFLIQYYNGEERAKGNILERFSAQQFPDLHSELNLSSLELGDSALYFCASSVGGFRDTEAFFGQGTRLTVV.

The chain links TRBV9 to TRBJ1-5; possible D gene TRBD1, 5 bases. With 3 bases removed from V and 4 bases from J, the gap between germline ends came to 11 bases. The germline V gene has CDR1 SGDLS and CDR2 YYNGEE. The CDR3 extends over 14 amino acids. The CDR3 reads CASSGDAGNQPQHF. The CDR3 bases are TGTGCCAGCAGCGGGGACGCGGGGAATCAGCCCCAGCATTTT.

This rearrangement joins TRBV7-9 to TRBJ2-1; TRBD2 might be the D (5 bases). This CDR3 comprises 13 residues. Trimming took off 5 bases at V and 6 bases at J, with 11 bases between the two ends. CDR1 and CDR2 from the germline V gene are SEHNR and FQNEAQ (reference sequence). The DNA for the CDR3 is TGTGCCAGCAGCCCCAGCGGACGCAATGAGCAGTTCTTC. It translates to CASSPSGRNEQFF.

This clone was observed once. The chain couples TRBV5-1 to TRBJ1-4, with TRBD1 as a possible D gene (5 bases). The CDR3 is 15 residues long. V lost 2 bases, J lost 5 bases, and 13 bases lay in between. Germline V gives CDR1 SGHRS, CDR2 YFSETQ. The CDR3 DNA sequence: TGCGCCAGCAGCTTCACCGCGGGGCCGAATGAAAAACTGTTTTTT. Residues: CASSFTAGPNEKLFF.

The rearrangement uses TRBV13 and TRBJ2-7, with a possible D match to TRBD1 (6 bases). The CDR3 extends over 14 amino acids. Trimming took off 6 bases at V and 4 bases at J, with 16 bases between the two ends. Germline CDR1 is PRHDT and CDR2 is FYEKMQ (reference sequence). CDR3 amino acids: CASSPEGVGYEQYF. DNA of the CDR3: TGTGCCAGCAGTCCCGAGGGGGTAGGGTACGAGCAGTACTTC.

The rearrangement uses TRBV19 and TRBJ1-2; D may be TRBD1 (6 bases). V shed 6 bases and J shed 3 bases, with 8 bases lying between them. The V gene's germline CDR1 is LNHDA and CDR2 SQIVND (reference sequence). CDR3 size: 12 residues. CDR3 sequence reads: CASRGQYYGYTF. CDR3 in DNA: TGTGCCAGTAGAGGACAGTACTATGGCTACACCTTC. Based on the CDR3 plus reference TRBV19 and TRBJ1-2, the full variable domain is DGGITQSPKYLFRKEGQNVTLSCEQNLNHDAMYWYRQDPGQGLRLIYYSQIVNDFQKGDIAEGYSVSREKKESFPLTVTSAQKNPTAFYLCASRGQYYGYTFGSGTRLTVV.

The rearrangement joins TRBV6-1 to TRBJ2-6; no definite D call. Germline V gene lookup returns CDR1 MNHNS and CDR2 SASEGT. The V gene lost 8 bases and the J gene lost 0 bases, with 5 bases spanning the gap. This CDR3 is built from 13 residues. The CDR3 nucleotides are TGTGCCAGCCGGTTCTCTGGGGCCAACGTCCTGACTTTC. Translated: CASRFSGANVLTF.

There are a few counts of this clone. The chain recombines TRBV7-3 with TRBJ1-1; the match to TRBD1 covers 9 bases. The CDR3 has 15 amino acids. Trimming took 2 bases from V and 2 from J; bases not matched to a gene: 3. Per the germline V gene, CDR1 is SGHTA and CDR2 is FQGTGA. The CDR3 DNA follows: TGTGCCAGCAGCTTACTGGGACAGGGAAACACTGAAGCTTTCTTT. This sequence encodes CASSLLGQGNTEAFF. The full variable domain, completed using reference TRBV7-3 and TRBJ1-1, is GAGVSQTPSNKVTEKGKYVELRCDPISGHTALYWYRQSLGQGPEFLIYFQGTGAADDSGLPNDRFFAVRPEGSVSTLKIQRTERGDSAVYLCASSLLGQGNTEAFFGQGTRLTVV.

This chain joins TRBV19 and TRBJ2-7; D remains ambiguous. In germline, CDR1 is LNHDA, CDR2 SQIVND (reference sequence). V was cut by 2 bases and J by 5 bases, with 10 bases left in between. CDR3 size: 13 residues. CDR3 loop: CASSIPGRHEQYF. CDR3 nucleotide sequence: TGTGCCAGTAGTATACCCGGTCGCCACGAGCAGTACTTC.

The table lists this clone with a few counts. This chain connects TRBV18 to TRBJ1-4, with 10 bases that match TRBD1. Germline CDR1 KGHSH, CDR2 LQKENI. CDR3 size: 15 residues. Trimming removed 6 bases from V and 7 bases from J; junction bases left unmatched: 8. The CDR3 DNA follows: TGTGCCAGCTCGAAGAGACAGGGGGCAGGTGAAAAACTGTTTTTT. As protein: CASSKRQGAGEKLFF.

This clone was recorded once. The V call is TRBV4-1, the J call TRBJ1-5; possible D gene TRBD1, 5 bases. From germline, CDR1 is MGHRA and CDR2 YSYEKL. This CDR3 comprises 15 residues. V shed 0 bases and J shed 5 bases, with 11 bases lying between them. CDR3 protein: CASSQDFGAHQPQHF. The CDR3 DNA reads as TGCGCCAGCAGCCAAGATTTTGGGGCTCATCAGCCCCAGCATTTT.